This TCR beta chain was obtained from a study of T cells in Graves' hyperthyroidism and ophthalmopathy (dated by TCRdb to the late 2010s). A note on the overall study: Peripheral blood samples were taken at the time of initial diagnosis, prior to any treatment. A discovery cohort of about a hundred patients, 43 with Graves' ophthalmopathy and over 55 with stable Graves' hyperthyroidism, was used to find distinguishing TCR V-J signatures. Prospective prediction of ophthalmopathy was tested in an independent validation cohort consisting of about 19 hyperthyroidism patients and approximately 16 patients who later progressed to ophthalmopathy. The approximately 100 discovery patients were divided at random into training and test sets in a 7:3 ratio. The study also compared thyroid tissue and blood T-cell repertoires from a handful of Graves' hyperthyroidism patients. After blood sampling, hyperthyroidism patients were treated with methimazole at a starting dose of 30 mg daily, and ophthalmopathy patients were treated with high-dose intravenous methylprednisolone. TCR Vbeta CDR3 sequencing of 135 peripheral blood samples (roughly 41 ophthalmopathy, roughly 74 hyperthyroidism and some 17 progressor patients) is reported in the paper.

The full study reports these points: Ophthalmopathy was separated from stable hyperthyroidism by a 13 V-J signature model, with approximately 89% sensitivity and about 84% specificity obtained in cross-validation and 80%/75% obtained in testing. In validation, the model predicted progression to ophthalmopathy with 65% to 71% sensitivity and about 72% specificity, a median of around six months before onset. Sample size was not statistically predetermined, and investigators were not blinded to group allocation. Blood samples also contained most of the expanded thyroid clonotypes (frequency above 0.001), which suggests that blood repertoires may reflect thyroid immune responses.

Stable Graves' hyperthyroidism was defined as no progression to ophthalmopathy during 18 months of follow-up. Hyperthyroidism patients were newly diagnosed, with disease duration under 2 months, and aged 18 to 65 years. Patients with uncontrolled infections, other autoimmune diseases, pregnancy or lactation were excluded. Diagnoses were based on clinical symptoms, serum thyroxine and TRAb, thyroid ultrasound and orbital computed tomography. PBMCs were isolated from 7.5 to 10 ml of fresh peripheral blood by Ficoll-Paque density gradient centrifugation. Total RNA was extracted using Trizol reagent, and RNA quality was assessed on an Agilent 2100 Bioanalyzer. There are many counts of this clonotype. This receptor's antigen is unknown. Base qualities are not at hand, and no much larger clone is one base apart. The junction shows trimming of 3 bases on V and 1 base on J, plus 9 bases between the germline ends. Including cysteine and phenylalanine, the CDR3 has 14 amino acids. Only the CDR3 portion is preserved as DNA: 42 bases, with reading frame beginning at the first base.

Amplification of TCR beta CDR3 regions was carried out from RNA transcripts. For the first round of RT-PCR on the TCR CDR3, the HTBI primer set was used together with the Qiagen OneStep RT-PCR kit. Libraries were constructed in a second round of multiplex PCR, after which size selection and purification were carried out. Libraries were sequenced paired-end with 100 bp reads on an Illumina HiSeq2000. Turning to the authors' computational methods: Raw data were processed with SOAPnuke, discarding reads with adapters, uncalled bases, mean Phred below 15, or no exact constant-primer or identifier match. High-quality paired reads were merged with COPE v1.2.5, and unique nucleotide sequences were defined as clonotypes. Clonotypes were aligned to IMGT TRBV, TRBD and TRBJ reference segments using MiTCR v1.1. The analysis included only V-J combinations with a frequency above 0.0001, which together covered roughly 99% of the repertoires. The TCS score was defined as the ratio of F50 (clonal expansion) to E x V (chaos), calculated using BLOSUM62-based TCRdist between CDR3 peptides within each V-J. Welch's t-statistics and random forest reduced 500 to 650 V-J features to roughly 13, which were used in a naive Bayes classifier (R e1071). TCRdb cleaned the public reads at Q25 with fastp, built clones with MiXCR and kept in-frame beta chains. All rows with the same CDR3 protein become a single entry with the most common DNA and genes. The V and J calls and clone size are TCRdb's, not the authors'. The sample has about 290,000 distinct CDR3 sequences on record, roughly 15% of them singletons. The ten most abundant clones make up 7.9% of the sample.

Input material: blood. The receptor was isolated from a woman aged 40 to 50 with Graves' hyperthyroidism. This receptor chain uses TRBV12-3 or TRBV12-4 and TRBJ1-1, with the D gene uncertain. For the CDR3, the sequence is CASSLVGENTEAFF. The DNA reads TGTGCCAGCAGTTTGGTTGGAGAGAACACTGAAGCTTTCTTT.